Below, 25 T cell receptor beta chains from the same sample are listed, as sequenced in a study of patients and donors after allogeneic stem cell transplantation. One entry per CDR3 protein results from TCRdb running MiXCR on the RT-PCR reads. The sample has 98,000 or so distinct CDR3 sequences; approximately 40% are singletons. Sequenced input: blood, either unsorted or a sorted T cell fraction (not recorded which). The receptors derive from a human donor who was either an allogeneic HSCT recipient or a stem cell or donor lymphocyte infusion donor (not recorded which). It is not recorded whose cells these are; they may come from a transplant donor.

The rearrangement uses TRBV7-9 and TRBJ1-1, with a possible D match to TRBD1 (5 bases). Trimming shortened V by 2 bases and J by 4 bases, and 11 bases separated the two germline ends. Germline loops: CDR1 SEHNR, CDR2 FQNEAQ (reference sequence). The CDR3 consists of 14 residues. The CDR3 DNA follows: TGTGCCAGCAGCTTACAGGGTTTGGGCACTGAAGCTTTCTTT. Residues: CASSLQGLGTEAFF.

V gene TRBV7-9 combines with J gene TRBJ2-1, with TRBD2 matching 13 bases. The V segment lost 6 bases and the J segment 7 bases; nucleotides outside the gene matches: 6. From germline, CDR1 is SEHNR and CDR2 FQNEAQ (reference sequence). There are 15 residues in the CDR3. The CDR3 loop reads CASSPPGLAGNEQFF. In nucleotides, the CDR3 is TGTGCCAGCAGTCCACCGGGACTAGCGGGAAATGAGCAGTTCTTC.

The rearrangement joins TRBV20-1 to TRBJ2-7, with 9 nucleotides matching TRBD2. Germline trimming cut 6 bases from V and 4 bases from J; bases unmatched to any gene: 10. The CDR3 contains 14 residues. Germline CDR1 and CDR2: DFQATT and SNEGSKA (reference sequence). Here the CDR3 reads CSAKRSGSSYEQYF. The CDR3 DNA is TGCAGTGCAAAACGTAGCGGGAGTTCTTACGAGCAGTACTTC.

The CDR3 protein is CAISDRAAGDGELFF. The CDR3 DNA reads TGTGCCATCAGTGACCGGGCGGCAGGTGACGGGGAGCTGTTTTTT. The chain couples TRBV10-3 to TRBJ2-2; D unresolved. Trimming cost V 3 bases and J 7 bases, with 15 bases left between them. Germline V gives CDR1 ENHRY, CDR2 SYGVKD. The CDR3 is made up of 15 amino acids.

CDR3 residues: CSARAGESEQYF. As DNA, the CDR3 is TGCAGCGCCCGAGCGGGAGAAAGCGAGCAGTACTTC. V and J are TRBV29-1 and TRBJ2-7; 8 nucleotides line up with TRBD2. This CDR3 region has 12 residues. V lost 7 bases, J lost 6 bases, and 8 bases stayed unmatched. CDR1 is SQVTM and CDR2 is ANQGSEA in the germline V gene.

This clonotype came up a few times. This rearrangement joins TRBV20-1 to TRBJ2-1, with 12 bases that match TRBD2. V lost 5 bases, J lost 3 bases, and 5 bases stayed unmatched. The CDR3 contains 15 residues. CDR1 DFQATT and CDR2 SNEGSKA come from the germline V gene (reference sequence). The CDR3 reads CSAETSGSLYNEQFF. As DNA, the CDR3 is TGCAGTGCTGAGACTAGCGGGAGTCTCTACAATGAGCAGTTCTTC.

This chain joins TRBV27 and TRBJ1-1; TRBD1 might be the D (6 bases). The CDR3 is made up of 14 amino acids. In germline, CDR1 is MNHEY, CDR2 SMNVEV (reference sequence). Deletions cut 3 bases from V and 5 bases from J, with 13 bases between. CDR3 protein: CASSLRGRRTEAFF. The CDR3 coding sequence is TGTGCCAGCAGTTTGAGGGGGAGAAGGACTGAAGCTTTCTTT.

The chain has TRBV11-3 and TRBJ2-1, with 8 bases aligning to TRBD2. V shed 3 bases, J shed 2 bases, and the junction held 3 bases outside the gene matches. Germline V gene sequence: CDR1 SGHNT, CDR2 YENEEA. This CDR3 is 15 amino acids long. CDR3 nucleotides: TGTGCCAGCAGCTTTCGGACTAGCACCTACAATGAGCAGTTCTTC. This encodes CASSFRTSTYNEQFF.

The V and J genes are TRBV29-1 and TRBJ2-2; TRBD2 matches 9 bases. V lost 4 bases to trimming and J lost 6 bases; unmatched junction nucleotides: 6. This CDR3 region has 14 residues. Germline CDR1 and CDR2: SQVTM and ANQGSEA. The CDR3 coding sequence is TGCAGCGTTGTGTGGCGGGAGGGGCCCGGGGAGCTGTTTTTT. Amino acids: CSVVWREGPGELFF.

The rearrangement joins TRBV7-2 to TRBJ1-1, with D maybe TRBD1 (6 bases). CDR1 and CDR2 from the germline V gene are SGHTA and FQGNSA. The CDR3 consists of 16 residues. Trimming removed 0 bases from V and 0 bases from J, with 11 bases in between. The CDR3 protein is CASSLAAGAMNTEAFF. The CDR3 region has the DNA TGTGCCAGCAGCTTAGCGGCAGGGGCTATGAACACTGAAGCTTTCTTT. The full variable domain, with the rest looked up from reference TRBV7-2 and TRBJ1-1, is GAGVSQSPSNKVTEKGKDVELRCDPISGHTALYWYRQSLGQGLEFLIYFQGNSAPDKSGLPSDRFSAERTGGSVSTLTIQRTQQEDSAVYLCASSLAAGAMNTEAFFGQGTRLTVV.

The chain is built from TRBV7-9 and TRBJ2-5; either TRBD1 or TRBD2 may fit D (5 bases each). The CDR3 covers 14 residues. V lost 3 bases, J lost 3 bases, and 11 bases lay in between. Germline lookup yields CDR1 SEHNR and CDR2 FQNEAQ (reference sequence). The CDR3 here is CASSFRDPKETQYF. The CDR3 DNA sequence: TGTGCCAGCAGCTTCCGGGACCCGAAAGAGACCCAGTACTTC.

The V call is TRBV12-3 or TRBV12-4, the J call TRBJ1-6; D might be TRBD1 (6 bases). The CDR3 runs 14 residues. V lost 2 bases to trimming and J lost 10 bases, with 12 bases between them. The CDR3 loop is CASSLQGLRSPLHF. Here the CDR3 DNA reads TGTGCCAGCAGTTTACAGGGGTTACGCTCACCCCTCCACTTT.

V usage is TRBV7-2 and J usage is TRBJ1-2; 11 nucleotides match TRBD1. V lost 4 bases to trimming and J lost 7 bases; unmatched junction nucleotides: 5. Looked up from germline, CDR1 is SGHTA and CDR2 is FQGNSA. This CDR3 is 14 amino acids long. CDR3 nucleotides: TGTGCCAGCAGCTCGGGACAGGGGGAAGGTGGCTACACCTTC. The encoded protein is CASSSGQGEGGYTF.

This clonotype occurred a few times. Here the CDR3 reads CASSFGTSGSYNEQFF. In DNA form, the CDR3 reads TGTGCCAGCAGCTTCGGGACTAGCGGGAGCTACAATGAGCAGTTCTTC. The chain joins TRBV7-6 to TRBJ2-1, with TRBD2 identical over 14 bases. Trimming at V came to 3 bases and at J to 3 bases, leaving 1 base not matched to a gene. The CDR3 has 16 amino acids. Germline CDR1 and CDR2: SGHVS and FNYEAQ.

In this sample, this clonotype turned up a few times. The chain is built from TRBV7-9 and TRBJ2-7, with 7 bases that match TRBD1. In germline, CDR1 is SEHNR, CDR2 FQNEAQ (reference sequence). The V gene end was trimmed by 3 bases and the J gene end by 7 bases; junction bases not matched to a gene: 6. There are 13 residues in the CDR3. This CDR3 is CASSFDRAGEQYF. DNA of the CDR3: TGTGCCAGCAGCTTCGACAGGGCTGGGGAGCAGTACTTC.

This clonotype was detected a few times. The chain has TRBV7-9 and TRBJ2-2; D is ambiguous. With 2 bases removed from V and 5 bases from J, the gap between germline ends came to 6 bases. Germline-derived CDR1 and CDR2 are SEHNR and FQNEAQ (reference sequence). The CDR3 consists of 13 residues. CDR3 in amino acids: CASSLFSTGELFF. The CDR3 region has the DNA TGTGCCAGCAGCTTATTCAGTACCGGGGAGCTGTTTTTT.

This clonotype has just a few counts. J is TRBJ1-1 and V is TRBV7-8; D gene ambiguous. Germline lookup yields CDR1 SGHVS and CDR2 FQNEAQ. Trimming took off 1 base at V and 6 bases at J, with 9 bases between the two ends. There are 13 residues in the CDR3. The CDR3: CASSLGAKPEAFF. The CDR3 DNA reads as TGTGCCAGCAGCTTAGGGGCAAAACCTGAAGCTTTCTTT.

The V and J genes are TRBV20-1 and TRBJ1-3; 9 nucleotides agree with TRBD1. CDR1 and CDR2 from the germline V gene are DFQATT and SNEGSKA (reference sequence). The CDR3 runs to 13 residues. Trimming took 6 bases from V and 5 from J; bases not matched to a gene: 5. The CDR3 DNA is TGCAGTGCCCAAGGACAGGGGAGAAACACCATATATTTT. Its protein product is CSAQGQGRNTIYF.

This clonotype was observed a few times. V and J are TRBV13 and TRBJ2-6; no reliable D call. The CDR3 extends over 18 amino acids. Deletions cut 0 bases from V and 0 bases from J, with 12 bases between. The germline V gene encodes CDR1 PRHDT and CDR2 FYEKMQ (reference sequence). CDR3 region: CASSLGPQLSSGANVLTF. The CDR3, as DNA: TGTGCCAGCAGCTTAGGCCCCCAGTTAAGCTCTGGGGCCAACGTCCTGACTTTC.

This clonotype has just a few counts. The chain is built from TRBV4-3 and TRBJ2-7; 8 bases map to TRBD1. In germline, CDR1 is LGHNA, CDR2 YSLEER. The CDR3 length is 14 residues. Trimming cost V 4 bases and J 3 bases; bases outside gene matches: 5. The CDR3 loop is CASSPGTGYYEQYF. DNA for the CDR3: TGCGCCAGCAGCCCAGGGACAGGATACTACGAGCAGTACTTC.

This clonotype was found a few times. The chain recombines TRBV4-2 with TRBJ1-5; a possible D gene is TRBD1 (5 bases). V shed 0 bases and J shed 6 bases, with 15 bases lying between them. The CDR3 extends over 16 amino acids. Germline V gene sequence: CDR1 LGHNA, CDR2 YNFKEQ. This CDR3 reads CASSQDMFREGQPQHF. The DNA for the CDR3 is TGTGCCAGCAGCCAAGATATGTTCAGGGAGGGTCAGCCCCAGCATTTT.

V gene TRBV10-2 combines with J gene TRBJ2-1; D gene unclear. The CDR3 sequence is 13 residues long. Looked up from germline, CDR1 is WSHSY and CDR2 is SAAADI. V gave up 3 bases and J gave up 4 bases, with 7 bases separating them. The CDR3 DNA reads as TGCGCCAGCAGTGACCACTTGTACAATGAGCAGTTCTTC. Encoded protein: CASSDHLYNEQFF.

CDR3 residues: CASSLGAGVVLNVEQFF. In DNA form, the CDR3 reads TGTGCCAGCAGCTTAGGGGCGGGAGTCGTCCTCAACGTTGAGCAGTTCTTC. The rearrangement joins TRBV7-8 to TRBJ2-1; 7 nucleotides line up with TRBD2. Per germline, CDR1 SGHVS and CDR2 FQNEAQ. The CDR3 has 17 residues. Trimming at V came to 1 base and at J to 9 bases, leaving 15 bases not matched to a gene. Filled out from reference TRBV7-8 and TRBJ2-1, the complete variable domain reads GAGVSQSPRYKVAKRGQDVALRCDPISGHVSLFWYQQALGQGPEFLTYFQNEAQLDKSGLPSDRFFAERPEGSVSTLKIQRTQQEDSAVYLCASSLGAGVVLNVEQFFGPGTRLTVL.

The chain is built from TRBV27 and TRBJ2-3, with 8 bases matching TRBD2. The CDR3 sequence is 15 residues long. Per the germline V gene, CDR1 is MNHEY and CDR2 is SMNVEV (reference sequence). V shed 5 bases and J 4 bases; nucleotides not matched to a gene: 8. The chain's CDR3 is CASSRSGRGPDTQYF. CDR3 nucleotides: TGTGCCAGCAGTAGAAGCGGGAGAGGCCCAGATACGCAGTATTTT.

This clonotype was observed a handful of times. In DNA, the CDR3 is TGTGCCAGCAGTTACGCAGGGGCAGGCACCGGGGAGCTGTTTTTT. Translation: CASSYAGAGTGELFF. V gene TRBV6-2 or TRBV6-3 combines with J gene TRBJ2-2, with a weak D call TRBD1 (6 bases). CDR3 length: 15 residues. V shed 2 bases and J shed 4 bases, with 11 bases lying between them. Germline CDR1 MNHEY, CDR2 SVGEGT.